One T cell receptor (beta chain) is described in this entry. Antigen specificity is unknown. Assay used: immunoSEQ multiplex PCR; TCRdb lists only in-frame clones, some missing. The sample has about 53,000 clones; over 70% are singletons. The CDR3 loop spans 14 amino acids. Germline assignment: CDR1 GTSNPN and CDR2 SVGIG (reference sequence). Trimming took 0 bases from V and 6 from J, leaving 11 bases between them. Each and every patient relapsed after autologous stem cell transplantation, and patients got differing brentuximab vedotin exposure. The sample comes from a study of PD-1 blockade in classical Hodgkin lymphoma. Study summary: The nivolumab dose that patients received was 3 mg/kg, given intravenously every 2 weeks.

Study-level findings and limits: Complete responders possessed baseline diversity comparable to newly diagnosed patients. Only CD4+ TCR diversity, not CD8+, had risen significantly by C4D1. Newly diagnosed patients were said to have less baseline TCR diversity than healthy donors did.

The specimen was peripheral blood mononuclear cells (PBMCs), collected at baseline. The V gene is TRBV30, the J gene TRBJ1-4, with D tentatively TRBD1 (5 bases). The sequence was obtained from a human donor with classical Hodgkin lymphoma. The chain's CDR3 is CAWSVKQAHEKLFF. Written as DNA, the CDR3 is TGTGCCTGGAGTGTAAAACAGGCTCATGAAAAACTGTTTTTT.